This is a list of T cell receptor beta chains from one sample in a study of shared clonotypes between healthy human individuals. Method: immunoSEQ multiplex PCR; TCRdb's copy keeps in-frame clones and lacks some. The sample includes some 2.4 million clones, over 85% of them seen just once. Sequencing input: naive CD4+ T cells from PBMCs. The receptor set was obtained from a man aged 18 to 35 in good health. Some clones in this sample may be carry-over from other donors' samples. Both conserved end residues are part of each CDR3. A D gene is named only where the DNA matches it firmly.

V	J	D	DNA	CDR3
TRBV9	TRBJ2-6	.	TGTGCCAGCAGCGCCGGACCCGGGACTGAGGCTTTTCGGGCCAACGTCCTGACTTTC	CASSAGPGTEAFRANVLTF
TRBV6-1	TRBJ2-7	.	TGTGCCAGCAGTGAAGGCCCGGAGACCCCACACGAGCAGTACTTC	CASSEGPETPHEQYF
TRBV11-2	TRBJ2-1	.	TGTGCCAGCAGCCGCCAGGGCAATGAGCAGTTCTTC	CASSRQGNEQFF
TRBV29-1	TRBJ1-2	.	TGCAGCGTTGGAGAAGGGACTTTGTCTAACTATGGCTACACCTTC	CSVGEGTLSNYGYTF
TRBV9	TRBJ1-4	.	TGTGCCAGCAGCGCTGGGGGGCCGCTGGTGGAAAAACTGTTTTTT	CASSAGGPLVEKLFF
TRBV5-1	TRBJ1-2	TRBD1	TGCGCCAGCAGCCCGACAGGGGTGGACTATGGCTACACCTTC	CASSPTGVDYGYTF
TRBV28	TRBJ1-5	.	TGTGCCAGCAGCCCCCCCAATCAGCCCCAGCATTTT	CASSPPNQPQHF
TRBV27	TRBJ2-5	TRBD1	TGTGCCAGCAGTTTAAAACAGGGGCTAGAGACCCAGTACTTC	CASSLKQGLETQYF
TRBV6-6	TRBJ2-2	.	TGTGCCAGCAGTTACCAACCCCTGAACACCGGGGAGCTGTTTTTT	CASSYQPLNTGELFF
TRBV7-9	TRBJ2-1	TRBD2	TGTGCCAGCAGCCCAAGGACTAGGGGAAGCTCCTACAATGAGCAGTTCTTC	CASSPRTRGSSYNEQFF
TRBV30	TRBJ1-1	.	TGTGCCTGGAAACCTACCGGGCGGGGATTAAACACTGAAGCTTTCTTT	CAWKPTGRGLNTEAFF
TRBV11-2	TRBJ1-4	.	TGTGCCAGCAGCTCGTTGGGACCGGATCCCAAAATGCGAAAACTGTTTTTT	CASSSLGPDPKMRKLFF
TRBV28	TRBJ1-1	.	TGTGCCAGCACCATTTCTGGGGGTTCCGGAGAAGCTTTCTTT	CASTISGGSGEAFF
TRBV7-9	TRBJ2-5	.	TGTGCCAGCAGCCCCCTACGTCCCCAAGAGACCCAGTACTTC	CASSPLRPQETQYF
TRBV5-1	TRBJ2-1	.	TGCGCCAGCAGCTTGGCCTCTTCCGGGCTCGATGAGCAGTTCTTC	CASSLASSGLDEQFF
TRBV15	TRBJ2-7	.	TGTGCCACCAGCAGAGAGACAGTTTCCTACGAGCAGTACTTC	CATSRETVSYEQYF
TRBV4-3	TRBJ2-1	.	TGCGCCAGCAGCGCGGATACGGGGGTGACTGGACTCCTGAGCTCCTACAATGAGCAGTTCTTC	CASSADTGVTGLLSSYNEQFF
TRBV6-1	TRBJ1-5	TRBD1	TGTGCCAGCAGTGACATGGGACAGTTTAGCAATCAGCCCCAGCATTTT	CASSDMGQFSNQPQHF
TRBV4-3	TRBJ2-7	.	TGCGCCAGCAGCCAAAAAGGGCCCTACTTC	CASSQKGPYF
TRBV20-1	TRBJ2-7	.	TGCAGTGTGGGCCAGGGCTACGAGCAGTACTTC	CSVGQGYEQYF
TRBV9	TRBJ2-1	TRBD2	TGTGCCAGCAGCGTAGGGCTCGCGGGAGGGCCAAGATCCTACAATGAGCAGTTCTTC	CASSVGLAGGPRSYNEQFF
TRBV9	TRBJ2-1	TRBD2	TGTGCCAGCAGCGGAGCCGGGACTAGCTACAATGAGCAGTTCTTC	CASSGAGTSYNEQFF
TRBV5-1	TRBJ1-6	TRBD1	TGCGCCAGCAGCTTGAATCCGGACAGGCTAAGCGGACCCCTCCACTTT	CASSLNPDRLSGPLHF
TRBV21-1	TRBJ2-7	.	TGTGCCAGCAGGAAAAGGCCCCAGGGGGCCTACGAGCAGTACTTC	CASRKRPQGAYEQYF
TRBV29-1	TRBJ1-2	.	TGCAGCGTTGTTGTGGGGGTGAACTATGGCTACACCTTC	CSVVVGVNYGYTF